One and the same sample provided the 18 T cell receptor beta chains below, sequenced in a study of OX40 agonist ivuxolimab in advanced cancers. Sequencing used immunoSEQ multiplex PCR; TCRdb keeps in-frame clones, though not all of them. The repertoire holds approximately 79,000 clones, about 90% seen once, with around 0.54% in the top ten. The material sequenced was CD4+ or CD8+ T cells sorted from blood, taken in a trial of the OX40 agonist ivuxolimab. These receptors were collected from an adult with an advanced solid tumor such as melanoma, head and neck, liver or kidney cancer.

The chain couples TRBV5-4 to TRBJ2-3, with D uncertain. V lost 3 bases and J lost 2, with 13 bases in between. The germline gives CDR1 SGHNT, CDR2 YYREEE (reference sequence). This CDR3 has 15 amino acids. The CDR3 sequence: CASSSAGSSTDTQYF. The DNA for the CDR3 is TGTGCCAGCAGCTCTGCAGGATCCTCCACAGATACGCAGTATTTT. Looking up the rest from reference TRBV5-4 and TRBJ2-3 gives the full variable domain: ETGVTQSPTHLIKTRGQQVTLRCSSQSGHNTVSWYQQALGQGPQFIFQYYREEENGRGNFPPRFSGLQFPNYSSELNVNALELDDSALYLCASSSAGSSTDTQYFGPGTRLTVL.

The J gene is TRBJ1-2, the V gene TRBV7-2, with 7 nucleotides matching TRBD1. This CDR3 spans 14 amino acids. The germline gives CDR1 SGHTA, CDR2 FQGNSA. V trimming: 2 bases; J trimming: 8 bases; junction bases outside the gene matches: 8. CDR3 region: CASSLKGQRGGYTF. The CDR3 DNA reads TGTGCCAGCAGCTTAAAGGGACAGAGAGGGGGCTACACCTTC. The whole variable domain, remainder taken from reference TRBV7-2 and TRBJ1-2, is GAGVSQSPSNKVTEKGKDVELRCDPISGHTALYWYRQSLGQGLEFLIYFQGNSAPDKSGLPSDRFSAERTGGSVSTLTIQRTQQEDSAVYLCASSLKGQRGGYTFGSGTRLTVV.

The chain employs TRBV18 and TRBJ1-4, with D possibly matching TRBD1 (5 bases). The CDR3 length is 18 residues. CDR1 and CDR2 from the germline V gene are KGHSH and LQKENI. V lost 3 bases and J lost 0, with 17 bases in between. CDR3 amino acids: CASSPTAGSPSTNEKLFF. For the CDR3, the DNA is TGTGCCAGCTCACCGACGGCAGGGAGCCCGTCAACTAATGAAAAACTGTTTTTT.

The V and J genes are TRBV19 and TRBJ2-3; D call uncertain. V gave up 6 bases and J gave up 1 base, with 8 bases separating them. CDR1 LNHDA and CDR2 SQIVND come from the germline V gene (reference sequence). This CDR3 contains 13 residues. The CDR3 bases are TGTGCCAGTAGGCTGACTCGCACAGATACGCAGTATTTT. This gives the protein CASRLTRTDTQYF.

The chain carries TRBV5-4 and TRBJ1-2; a possible D gene is TRBD1 (6 bases). The CDR3 totals 14 residues. Germline loops: CDR1 SGHNT, CDR2 YYREEE (reference sequence). Trimming removed 4 bases at V and 2 bases at J, with 12 bases between. The CDR3 region is CASSRQAPNYGYTF. CDR3 sequence (DNA): TGTGCCAGCAGCCGACAGGCGCCCAACTATGGCTACACCTTC.

This sequence joins TRBV6-5 and TRBJ2-7; 7 positions match TRBD1. The CDR3 totals 15 residues. Germline lookup yields CDR1 MNHEY and CDR2 SVGAGI. V gave up 5 bases and J gave up 2 bases; unmatched junction bases: 9. The CDR3 region is CASSKTGTATYEQYF. CDR3 nucleotides: TGTGCCAGCAGTAAAACCGGGACAGCAACCTACGAGCAGTACTTC.

The chain uses TRBV20-1 and TRBJ2-7; D call uncertain. This CDR3 comprises 11 residues. Germline lookup yields CDR1 DFQATT and CDR2 SNEGSKA (reference sequence). V was shortened by 2 bases and J by 5 bases, with 7 bases between the two germline ends. The CDR3 sequence: CSARRLHEQYF. CDR3 nucleotide sequence: TGCAGTGCTAGACGACTCCACGAGCAGTACTTC.

The V call is TRBV5-4, the J call TRBJ2-3, with D perhaps matching TRBD2 (6 bases). Germline CDR1 reads SGHNT; CDR2 reads YYREEE (reference sequence). This CDR3 region has 15 residues. V dropped 1 base and J dropped 2 bases, with 11 bases sitting between them. The CDR3 region has the DNA TGTGCCAGCAGCTTGCTGAGCGGGTTCACAGATACGCAGTATTTT. Encoded protein: CASSLLSGFTDTQYF. Full variable domain (rest looked up from reference TRBV5-4 and TRBJ2-3): ETGVTQSPTHLIKTRGQQVTLRCSSQSGHNTVSWYQQALGQGPQFIFQYYREEENGRGNFPPRFSGLQFPNYSSELNVNALELDDSALYLCASSLLSGFTDTQYFGPGTRLTVL.

This clone came up once. V usage is TRBV28 and J usage is TRBJ2-5, with 8 bases aligning to TRBD2. The CDR3 has 15 amino acids. After removal of 3 bases from V and 3 bases from J, the junction contained 6 bases not matched to a gene. Looked up from germline, CDR1 is MDHEN and CDR2 is SYDVKM. This CDR3 reads CASSFPLAGKETQYF. The DNA for the CDR3 is TGTGCCAGCAGTTTCCCCCTAGCGGGTAAAGAGACCCAGTACTTC.

This chain connects TRBV28 to TRBJ1-2; TRBD1 agrees at 7 bases. CDR3 size: 12 residues. V lost 3 bases and J lost 8; bases outside the gene matches: 3. CDR1 is MDHEN, CDR2 SYDVKM, per germline. CDR3 sequence: CASSLRGLGYTF. The CDR3 DNA reads TGTGCCAGCAGTTTGAGGGGGCTGGGCTACACCTTC.

The chain combines TRBV6-1 with TRBJ1-2; 9 bases fit TRBD1. CDR1 MNHNS and CDR2 SASEGT come from the germline V gene. The CDR3 is 15 residues long. The ends lost 3 bases at V and 3 bases at J; junction bases unmatched: 5. The CDR3 coding sequence is TGTGCCAGCAGTGATTACAGGGGGCGGCACTATGGCTACACCTTC. Protein product: CASSDYRGRHYGYTF.

This clone was detected once. The chain has TRBV5-1 and TRBJ1-2; D call uncertain. CDR1 and CDR2 (germline): SGHRS, YFSETQ. V was cut by 4 bases and J by 2 bases, with 15 bases left in between. The CDR3 loop spans 15 amino acids. The CDR3 coding sequence is TGCGCCAGCAGCCCCGATACCCCGAGGAACTATGGCTACACCTTC. This codes for CASSPDTPRNYGYTF.

The CDR3 protein is CAITGQGSYEQYF. The DNA of the CDR3 is TGTGCCATCACCGGACAGGGCTCCTACGAGCAGTACTTC. The J gene is TRBJ2-7, the V gene TRBV10-3; 8 bases match TRBD1. V trimming: 7 bases; J trimming: 0 bases; junction bases outside the gene matches: 2. Germline V gene lookup returns CDR1 ENHRY and CDR2 SYGVKD. This CDR3 contains 13 residues.

The chain recombines TRBV27 with TRBJ1-2; TRBD1 might be the D (5 bases). The CDR3 totals 18 residues. The germline V gene has CDR1 MNHEY and CDR2 SMNVEV (reference sequence). V lost 5 bases and J lost 4, with 26 bases in between. CDR3 nucleotides: TGTGCCAGCAGTGCCCAAAAACCAATCTTCGACAGACTCTATGGCTACACCTTC. Residues: CASSAQKPIFDRLYGYTF.

The chain joins TRBV2 to TRBJ1-2; TRBD1 aligns across 8 bases. Germline CDR1 SNHLY, CDR2 FYNNEI. V gave up 8 bases and J gave up 7 bases; unmatched junction bases: 6. This CDR3 is built from 12 residues. This chain's CDR3 is CASLPQGAGYTF. The CDR3 coding sequence is TGTGCCAGCCTCCCCCAGGGGGCTGGCTACACCTTC.

The CDR3 region has the DNA TGTGCCAGTAGTTGGGGGGACAGAAATCAGCCCCAGCATTTT. Its protein product is CASSWGDRNQPQHF. The chain links TRBV19 to TRBJ1-5, with TRBD1 matching over 7 bases. This CDR3 region has 14 residues. The V and J ends lost 5 bases and 4 bases, in that order; junction bases with no gene match: 5. Germline CDR1 is LNHDA and CDR2 is SQIVND (reference sequence).

This clone was found a few times. V gene TRBV9 combines with J gene TRBJ1-1, with TRBD1 matching over 9 bases. This CDR3 has 16 amino acids. Germline CDR1 is SGDLS and CDR2 is YYNGEE. J gave up 7 bases and V 0 bases, and 10 bases lay outside the gene matches. CDR3 DNA sequence: TGTGCCAGCAGCGTAGCAGGGGGACAGGGATTTGGTGAAGCTTTCTTT. Translated: CASSVAGGQGFGEAFF.

V is TRBV5-5 and J is TRBJ1-1; no clear D. Deletions cut 0 bases from V and 1 base from J, with 16 bases between. The CDR3 totals 17 residues. Germline V gene lookup returns CDR1 SGHKS and CDR2 YYEKEE (reference sequence). The CDR3: CASSLVVGARGNTEAFF. The DNA of the CDR3 is TGTGCCAGCAGCTTGGTAGTCGGTGCGCGGGGGAACACTGAAGCTTTCTTT. The whole variable domain, filled in from reference TRBV5-5 and TRBJ1-1, reads DAGVTQSPTHLIKTRGQQVTLRCSPISGHKSVSWYQQVLGQGPQFIFQYYEKEERGRGNFPDRFSARQFPNYSSELNVNALLLGDSALYLCASSLVVGARGNTEAFFGQGTRLTVV.